This TCR beta chain was sequenced during a study of blood T cells in healthy people across ages (dated by TCRdb to between 2014 and 2017). General notes on the study: In model experiments, template switching captured roughly one uniquely barcoded TCR beta cDNA molecule for every two T cells. The study analyzed two additional independent replicas of 1 million unique cDNA reads from the same blood draw for two donors, one aged 18 to 30 and one aged 80 or older. The study measured age-related changes in TCR beta repertoire diversity using deep sequencing normalized with unique cDNA molecular identifiers. The donors were split into four age groups: young (average around 17 years), middle-aged (around 40), aged (about 56) and long-lived (more than 80). The investigation overall reported the following: Compared with the aged group, the long-lived group had more naive CD4+ T cells, fewer expanded clones and increased TCR diversity, a pattern suggesting age selection. As age increased, observed TCR beta diversity per million T cells dropped in a roughly linear way, and a significant reduction was already evident by age roughly 40. Estimates of total diversity from one million sequenced T cells were regarded as lower bounds and underestimates. Observed TCR beta diversity correlated strongly with the percentage of naive T cells measured by flow cytometry. Since profiling was done on bulk unsorted PBMCs, naive and antigen-experienced compartments could not be conclusively compared. Donor CMV infection status was unknown, potentially confounding age-related changes in expanded clonotypes.

A distance of 9 bases separates the germline ends of V and J, which lose 1 base and 2 bases respectively. The CDR3 goes from the cysteine to the phenylalanine over 15 residues. The retained sequence is limited to the CDR3, 45 bases, with the frame set at the first base. CDR1 and CDR2 are drawn from the germline V gene (reference sequence): LNHDA, SQIVND. The 40 or so donors, aged about 6 to 95 years, were systemically healthy Caucasian individuals from Russia. Approximately 11 milliliters of peripheral blood were drawn from each donor into EDTA-treated Vacutainer tubes. Ficoll-Paque density-gradient centrifugation was used to isolate PBMCs, with at least 6.5 million per sample. Total RNA, at least 6 micrograms per sample, was extracted from PBMCs with Trizol reagent. For every donor, flow cytometry on a PBMC aliquot measured the percentage of naive CD45RAhigh/CD27high T cells. The method was 5' RACE. Sequencing used an Illumina HiSeq 2500. The second PCR ran for roughly 7 to 12 cycles and used a J-beta primer mix along with a sample-barcoded 5' primer. Each TCR beta cDNA molecule received a unique molecular identifier from a template-switch 5' adaptor carrying 12 random nucleotides. Each sample yielded at least 2.5 million CDR3-containing paired-end reads. First-strand cDNA synthesis was performed from all RNA using the Mint cDNA synthesis kit, with priming by a TRBC-specific oligonucleotide. Following uracil-DNA glycosylase treatment, all cDNA underwent a first 18-cycle PCR with the universal primers M1SS and BC2_uni_R. Per the source publication's procedure: Each sample was normalized by randomly selecting 1 million high-quality reads, each carrying a distinct molecular identifier. Instead of being binned into consensus sequences, reads with shared molecular identifiers were discarded. CDR3 identification, clonotype clustering and error correction used MiTCR with a Q25 quality threshold and the strictest error-elimination algorithm. Lower-bound total TCR beta diversity was estimated with a nonparametric unseen species model using Euler transformation. TCRdb's own reprocessing of the public reads used fastp at Q25 and MiXCR and kept productive beta chains. Rows matching on CDR3 protein sequence are summarized as one entry with the most common DNA and genes. Here the V and J calls rest on TCRdb's processing, not on the authors' analysis. Within this sample are 450,000 to 650,000 distinct CDR3 sequences, with less than 25% of them counted one time only. Roughly 9% of the sample is taken by the ten largest.

Comments on this clonotype: Its antigen specificity is not known. Per-base qualities were not stored, and no clone one base away is much larger.

This sample also belongs to another study, concerning T cells of mothers and their children. That second report states: Nine systemically healthy Caucasian individuals, comprising three mothers and their six children, were included as donors. cDNA synthesis used all of the extracted RNA, with 1.5 ug of RNA in each 15 ul reaction. Sample barcodes and 2-4 random nucleotides were added via the M1S primer in the second PCR. Over 9.5 million TCR beta CDR3 reads came from each mother, compared with some 3.1 million reads from each child. In both related and unrelated pairs, thymic selection shapes the output of TCR recombination in a similar way, with inherited differences having only a minor effect. Normalized repertoire overlap in related mother-child pairs was always slightly higher than in unrelated mother-child pairs, but the difference was never significant. No persistent microchimeric T cell clones were detected, at a sensitivity of roughly 93 clones per million clonotypes. In the study, deep NGS was used to compare the TCR beta repertoires of mothers and children, and features distinguishing related mother-child pairs from unrelated individuals were sought. The mean age was 40 +/- 4 years for the mothers and 11 +/- 4 years for the children. After adapters were ligated using NEBNext reagents, the libraries underwent 100+100 nt paired-end sequencing on an Illumina HiSeq 2000. To avoid cross-contamination, the mother libraries and the child libraries were prepared a month apart and sequenced in separate runs. Between 500,000 and 2,000,000 distinct TCR beta clonotypes were identified per donor. Naive TCR beta clonotypes were estimated from low-frequency clonotypes matched to each donor's FACS-determined naive share, without sorting.

In this chain, TRBV19 is recombined with TRBJ2-1, with no reliable assignment of the D segment. The receptor was derived from a boy between 10 and 17 years old in good health. Sequencing was performed on blood. The CDR3 sequence is CASSIVPPTYNEQFF. Read as DNA, the sequence is TGTGCCAGTAGTATAGTCCCACCTACCTACAATGAGCAGTTCTTC.